This T cell receptor beta chain comes out of a study of cytomegalovirus exposure and HLA in healthy donors. Use of 60 Vbeta and 13 Jbeta primers characterized the PCR. Some clones are missing from TCRdb's copy, which holds only in-frame ones; the method was immunoSEQ multiplex PCR. The sample shows about 130,000 clones, around 77% of them seen only once. Comment on this clone: Its antigen is still unknown.

Findings and limits, study-wide: TCR sequences were mostly rare, though some public TCRs occurred in many donors.

The germline V gene has CDR1 SGHRS and CDR2 YFSETQ. The junction had 4 bases not matched to a gene; V was cut back by 3 bases and J by 1 base. The CDR3 length is 14 residues. The sample comprised PBMCs. This TCR derives from a man aged 25 to 40 in good health and CMV-seronegative. The chain combines TRBV5-1 with TRBJ2-7; 7 positions agree with TRBD1. CDR3 DNA: TGCGCCAGCAGCTGGGGGACAGTTTCCTACGAGCAGTACTTC. The encoded protein is CASSWGTVSYEQYF.